The rows below give T cell receptor beta chains drawn from one sample of a study of blood T cell repertoires in COVID-19. Sequencing used immunoSEQ multiplex PCR; TCRdb keeps in-frame clones, though not all of them. The data hold roughly 100,000 clones, with just over 85% observed a single time. Material for sequencing was peripheral blood. The receptors derive from a human donor in a cohort sampled during active COVID-19. Each CDR3 is given with its conserved first and last residue. A D gene is named only where the DNA matches it firmly. The listing skips clone size in some rows; elsewhere it reads once, few, many or a size class.

clone_size: -
d_call: TRBD1
j_call: TRBJ1-1
v_call: TRBV5-8
cdr3_aa: CASSLNILFGGRGTSEAFF
cdr3_nt: TGTGCCAGCAGCTTGAATATTCTCTTCGGAGGCAGGGGGACCTCTGAGGCTTTCTTT

clone_size: -
d_call: -
j_call: TRBJ2-2
v_call: TRBV19
cdr3_aa: CASTVRWAAGELFF
cdr3_nt: TGTGCCAGTACCGTCAGGTGGGCTGCCGGGGAGCTGTTTTTT

clone_size: -
d_call: -
j_call: TRBJ2-5
v_call: TRBV7-3
cdr3_aa: CASSLNRVSNWETQYF
cdr3_nt: TGTGCCAGCAGCTTAAATCGCGTTTCTAATTGGGAGACCCAGTACTTC

clone_size: -
d_call: -
j_call: TRBJ2-1
v_call: TRBV5-1
cdr3_aa: CASSLEPAGDNEQFF
cdr3_nt: TGCGCCAGCAGCTTGGAACCAGCGGGCGACAATGAGCAGTTCTTC

clone_size: -
d_call: -
j_call: TRBJ1-3
v_call: TRBV11-2
cdr3_aa: CASSLVAGPGNTIYF
cdr3_nt: TGTGCCAGCAGCTTAGTTGCAGGGCCAGGAAACACCATATATTTT

clone_size: -
d_call: -
j_call: TRBJ1-1
v_call: TRBV5-1
cdr3_aa: CASSLSFLNTEAFF
cdr3_nt: TGCGCCAGCAGCTTATCGTTCTTAAACACTGAAGCTTTCTTT

clone_size: once
d_call: -
j_call: TRBJ1-4
v_call: TRBV5-5
cdr3_aa: CASSLSVRGTNEKLFF
cdr3_nt: TGTGCCAGCAGCTTGAGTGTCCGGGGAACTAATGAAAAACTGTTTTTT

clone_size: -
d_call: -
j_call: TRBJ2-7
v_call: TRBV18
cdr3_aa: CASSPDRSQDREQYF
cdr3_nt: TGTGCCAGCTCACCAGACAGATCCCAGGATCGTGAGCAGTACTTC

clone_size: -
d_call: TRBD2
j_call: TRBJ2-7
v_call: TRBV15
cdr3_aa: CATSPRTSGSFQEQYF
cdr3_nt: TGTGCCACCAGCCCCCGGACTAGCGGGAGTTTTCAAGAGCAGTACTTC

clone_size: -
d_call: -
j_call: TRBJ1-5
v_call: TRBV20-1
cdr3_aa: CSASRGYNQPQHF
cdr3_nt: TGCAGTGCAAGTCGGGGATACAATCAGCCCCAGCATTTT

clone_size: -
d_call: TRBD1
j_call: TRBJ1-3
v_call: TRBV20-1
cdr3_aa: CSSGQGRTIYF
cdr3_nt: TGCAGTTCTGGACAGGGACGAACCATATATTTT

clone_size: -
d_call: -
j_call: TRBJ1-2
v_call: TRBV28
cdr3_aa: CASSLAGANYGYTF
cdr3_nt: TGTGCCAGCAGTTTGGCGGGAGCTAACTATGGCTACACCTTC

clone_size: -
d_call: TRBD2
j_call: TRBJ2-5
v_call: TRBV4-2
cdr3_aa: CASSQDELAGWTQYF
cdr3_nt: TGTGCCAGCAGCCAAGATGAACTAGCGGGATGGACCCAGTACTTC

clone_size: -
d_call: TRBD2
j_call: TRBJ2-2
v_call: TRBV7-9
cdr3_aa: CASSPTSGPTGELFF
cdr3_nt: TGTGCCAGCAGCCCGACTAGCGGGCCCACCGGGGAGCTGTTTTTT

clone_size: -
d_call: TRBD1
j_call: TRBJ1-1
v_call: TRBV6-2/TRBV6-3
cdr3_aa: CASSIPRDRAWNTEAFF
cdr3_nt: TGTGCCAGCAGCATTCCACGGGACAGGGCTTGGAACACTGAAGCTTTCTTT

clone_size: -
d_call: TRBD1
j_call: TRBJ1-4
v_call: TRBV7-8
cdr3_aa: CASSPNRGSNEKLFF
cdr3_nt: TGTGCCAGCAGCCCGAACAGGGGAAGTAATGAAAAACTGTTTTTT

clone_size: -
d_call: -
j_call: TRBJ2-5
v_call: TRBV3-1/TRBV3-2
cdr3_aa: CASSQSHSQYF
cdr3_nt: TGTGCCAGCAGCCAATCCCATTCCCAGTACTTC

clone_size: -
d_call: -
j_call: TRBJ2-5
v_call: TRBV25-1
cdr3_aa: CASSEYGGRETQYF
cdr3_nt: TGTGCCAGCAGTGAATATGGGGGCCGAGAGACCCAGTACTTC

clone_size: -
d_call: -
j_call: TRBJ2-2
v_call: TRBV5-4
cdr3_aa: CASSLWANTGELFF
cdr3_nt: TGTGCCAGCAGCCTGTGGGCTAACACCGGGGAGCTGTTTTTT

clone_size: -
d_call: -
j_call: TRBJ2-7
v_call: TRBV4-3
cdr3_aa: CASSHLGAEQYF
cdr3_nt: TGCGCCAGCAGCCATTTGGGGGCGGAGCAGTACTTC

clone_size: -
d_call: -
j_call: TRBJ2-2
v_call: TRBV4-1
cdr3_aa: CASRNRQYNTGELFF
cdr3_nt: TGCGCCAGCAGGAATAGACAGTACAACACCGGGGAGCTGTTTTTT

clone_size: -
d_call: -
j_call: TRBJ1-1
v_call: TRBV18
cdr3_aa: CASSPGAVDTEAFF
cdr3_nt: TGTGCCAGCTCACCTGGGGCCGTGGACACTGAAGCTTTCTTT

clone_size: -
d_call: TRBD2
j_call: TRBJ2-5
v_call: TRBV5-5
cdr3_aa: CASSLGILAGGPRQETQYF
cdr3_nt: TGTGCCAGCAGCTTGGGGATCCTAGCGGGGGGGCCGAGGCAAGAGACCCAGTACTTC

clone_size: -
d_call: -
j_call: TRBJ2-7
v_call: TRBV19
cdr3_aa: CASSPPDRYYEQYF
cdr3_nt: TGTGCCAGTAGTCCCCCTGACAGGTACTACGAGCAGTACTTC

clone_size: -
d_call: TRBD1
j_call: TRBJ1-1
v_call: TRBV6-4
cdr3_aa: CASSRDRGGTEAFF
cdr3_nt: TGTGCCAGCAGCCGGGACAGGGGGGGAACTGAAGCTTTCTTT

clone_size: -
d_call: TRBD1
j_call: TRBJ2-5
v_call: TRBV5-1
cdr3_aa: CASSLPTGAKETQYF
cdr3_nt: TGCGCCAGCAGCCTCCCCACAGGGGCGAAAGAGACCCAGTACTTC

clone_size: -
d_call: -
j_call: TRBJ1-2
v_call: TRBV5-6
cdr3_aa: CASSLYPGNSGYTF
cdr3_nt: TGTGCCAGCAGCTTGTATCCAGGGAATAGTGGCTACACCTTC

clone_size: -
d_call: -
j_call: TRBJ1-4
v_call: TRBV15
cdr3_aa: CATSRDRTATNEKLFF
cdr3_nt: TGTGCCACCAGCAGAGATCGGACAGCAACTAATGAAAAACTGTTTTTT

clone_size: -
d_call: TRBD1
j_call: TRBJ2-4
v_call: TRBV7-6
cdr3_aa: CASSVGQGPKNIQYF
cdr3_nt: TGTGCCAGCAGCGTGGGACAGGGTCCCAAAAACATTCAGTACTTC

clone_size: -
d_call: TRBD1
j_call: TRBJ2-2
v_call: TRBV5-4
cdr3_aa: CASSYGTGVTGELFF
cdr3_nt: TGTGCCAGCAGCTACGGGACAGGGGTCACCGGGGAGCTGTTTTTT

clone_size: few
d_call: -
j_call: TRBJ1-5
v_call: TRBV2
cdr3_aa: CASRPGQLGLSQPQHF
cdr3_nt: TGTGCCAGCAGACCGGGACAATTGGGGCTCAGTCAGCCCCAGCATTTT

clone_size: -
d_call: TRBD1
j_call: TRBJ2-7
v_call: TRBV5-1
cdr3_aa: CASSGSGTGSYEQYF
cdr3_nt: TGCGCCAGCAGCGGATCCGGGACAGGCTCCTACGAGCAGTACTTC

clone_size: -
d_call: TRBD2
j_call: TRBJ2-7
v_call: TRBV6-5
cdr3_aa: CASSSKRGSYEQYF
cdr3_nt: TGTGCCAGCAGTTCCAAGCGGGGCTCCTACGAGCAGTACTTC

clone_size: -
d_call: -
j_call: TRBJ1-2
v_call: TRBV19
cdr3_aa: CASRRLRADGYTF
cdr3_nt: TGTGCCAGTAGAAGGCTCAGGGCTGATGGCTACACCTTC

clone_size: -
d_call: -
j_call: TRBJ1-2
v_call: TRBV14
cdr3_aa: CASSQVRLNYGYTF
cdr3_nt: TGTGCCAGCAGCCAAGTCAGGTTAAACTATGGCTACACCTTC

clone_size: -
d_call: -
j_call: TRBJ2-7
v_call: TRBV29-1
cdr3_aa: CSVEESQARGSYEQYF
cdr3_nt: TGCAGCGTTGAAGAATCACAGGCCAGGGGCTCCTACGAGCAGTACTTC

clone_size: -
d_call: TRBD2
j_call: TRBJ2-2
v_call: TRBV7-9
cdr3_aa: CASSLALAGRTGELFF
cdr3_nt: TGTGCCAGCAGCTTAGCGCTAGCGGGCCGGACCGGGGAGCTGTTTTTT

clone_size: -
d_call: -
j_call: TRBJ1-5
v_call: TRBV5-6
cdr3_aa: CASSLAGVQPQHF
cdr3_nt: TGTGCCAGCAGCTTGGCGGGGGTTCAGCCCCAGCATTTT

clone_size: -
d_call: TRBD2
j_call: TRBJ2-5
v_call: TRBV11-2
cdr3_aa: CASSSRTSGKETQYF
cdr3_nt: TGTGCCAGCAGCTCAAGGACTAGCGGGAAAGAGACCCAGTACTTC

clone_size: -
d_call: -
j_call: TRBJ1-5
v_call: TRBV2
cdr3_aa: CASSPGRQPVGNQPQHF
cdr3_nt: TGTGCCAGCTCGCCCGGGAGGCAGCCCGTGGGGAATCAGCCCCAGCATTTT

clone_size: -
d_call: -
j_call: TRBJ1-3
v_call: TRBV7-2
cdr3_aa: CASSWVADTIYF
cdr3_nt: TGTGCCAGCAGCTGGGTGGCGGACACCATATATTTT

clone_size: once
d_call: -
j_call: TRBJ1-1
v_call: TRBV18
cdr3_aa: CASSPLPLGENTEAFF
cdr3_nt: TGTGCCAGCTCACCACTCCCCCTCGGGGAGAACACTGAAGCTTTCTTT

clone_size: -
d_call: TRBD2
j_call: TRBJ2-1
v_call: TRBV6-1
cdr3_aa: CASSEALAGGYNEQFF
cdr3_nt: TGTGCCAGCAGTGAAGCTTTGGCGGGAGGATATAATGAGCAGTTCTTC

clone_size: -
d_call: TRBD2
j_call: TRBJ2-5
v_call: TRBV5-1
cdr3_aa: CASRSGLAGNQETQYF
cdr3_nt: TGCGCCAGCAGGTCAGGGCTAGCGGGCAACCAAGAGACCCAGTACTTC

clone_size: -
d_call: -
j_call: TRBJ1-1
v_call: TRBV9
cdr3_aa: CASSDRRENTEAFF
cdr3_nt: TGTGCCAGCAGCGATCGACGGGAGAACACTGAAGCTTTCTTT

clone_size: -
d_call: -
j_call: TRBJ2-1
v_call: TRBV6-5
cdr3_aa: CASSPPGRRVNEQFF
cdr3_nt: TGTGCCAGCAGTCCCCCGGGACGGAGGGTGAATGAGCAGTTCTTC

clone_size: -
d_call: TRBD1
j_call: TRBJ1-2
v_call: TRBV11-1
cdr3_aa: CASSFNRGPYGYTF
cdr3_nt: TGTGCCAGCAGCTTTAACAGGGGGCCCTATGGCTACACCTTC

clone_size: -
d_call: TRBD2
j_call: TRBJ2-5
v_call: TRBV10-1
cdr3_aa: CASTSGLAGQETQYF
cdr3_nt: TGCGCCAGCACCAGCGGACTAGCGGGGCAAGAGACCCAGTACTTC

clone_size: -
d_call: -
j_call: TRBJ1-5
v_call: TRBV7-2
cdr3_aa: CASSFGGSQPQHF
cdr3_nt: TGTGCCAGCAGCTTCGGGGGGAGTCAGCCCCAGCATTTT

clone_size: -
d_call: -
j_call: TRBJ2-5
v_call: TRBV6-5
cdr3_aa: CASSYSSRQETQYF
cdr3_nt: TGTGCCAGCAGTTACTCGAGCAGGCAAGAGACCCAGTACTTC

clone_size: -
d_call: -
j_call: TRBJ1-3
v_call: TRBV5-1
cdr3_aa: CASSLDQPGVGNTIYF
cdr3_nt: TGCGCCAGCAGCTTGGACCAGCCAGGGGTTGGAAACACCATATATTTT

clone_size: -
d_call: -
j_call: TRBJ1-1
v_call: TRBV5-1
cdr3_aa: CASSSLGGRVSTEAFF
cdr3_nt: TGCGCCAGCAGCTCGCTGGGAGGGCGAGTGAGCACTGAAGCTTTCTTT

clone_size: once
d_call: -
j_call: TRBJ2-3
v_call: TRBV4-3
cdr3_aa: CASSQELRDGTDTQYF
cdr3_nt: TGCGCCAGCAGCCAAGAACTGCGGGACGGCACAGATACGCAGTATTTT

clone_size: -
d_call: TRBD1
j_call: TRBJ1-5
v_call: TRBV9
cdr3_aa: CASSSQEGQGFGPQHF
cdr3_nt: TGTGCCAGCAGCTCCCAGGAGGGACAGGGGTTCGGGCCCCAGCATTTT